The next 23 T cell receptor beta chains were all read from a single sample in a study of cytomegalovirus exposure and HLA in healthy donors. PCR used 60 Vbeta primers and 13 Jbeta primers. Measured with immunoSEQ multiplex PCR; TCRdb has only the in-frame clones, and not every one. The table records about 88,000 clones, 75% to 90% of them present only once. The specimen sequenced was PBMCs. The receptors derive from a man between 18 and 35 years old in good health and CMV-seronegative.

The rearrangement uses TRBV5-1 and TRBJ2-1, with 8 bases aligning to TRBD1. Germline trimming cut 4 bases from V and 4 bases from J; bases unmatched to any gene: 7. Germline CDR1 and CDR2: SGHRS and YFSETQ. The CDR3 runs to 15 residues. The CDR3 DNA sequence: TGCGCCAGCAGCCTTCCGGACAGGGCATACAATGAGCAGTTCTTC. It translates to CASSLPDRAYNEQFF.

The gene calls are TRBV7-2 and TRBJ2-5, with 9 bases matching TRBD2. J gave up 5 bases and V 2 bases, and 9 bases lay outside the gene matches. Germline loops: CDR1 SGHTA, CDR2 FQGNSA. The CDR3 is made up of 16 amino acids. The CDR3 DNA sequence: TGTGCCAGCAGCTTATTCGCGGGAGGGCCGAGGGAGACCCAGTACTTC. The encoded protein is CASSLFAGGPRETQYF.

The rearrangement uses TRBV28 and TRBJ2-2; D uncertain. This CDR3 has 13 amino acids. The germline V gene encodes CDR1 MDHEN and CDR2 SYDVKM. V lost 1 base and J 7 bases, leaving 7 bases between the germline ends. This CDR3 reads CASSLSSGGELFF. In nucleotides, the CDR3 is TGTGCCAGCAGTTTATCTTCGGGCGGGGAGCTGTTTTTT.

The chain joins TRBV7-9 to TRBJ2-7; 11 nucleotides match TRBD2. V was pared by 3 bases and J by 0 bases, with 7 bases of the junction left unmatched. Looked up from germline, CDR1 is SEHNR and CDR2 is FQNEAQ (reference sequence). CDR3 length: 17 residues. The CDR3 coding sequence is TGTGCCAGCAGCTTGGGGAGGACTAGCGGGCGCTCCTACGAGCAGTACTTC. Protein sequence: CASSLGRTSGRSYEQYF.

This chain links TRBV27 with TRBJ2-1; weak D call: TRBD1 (5 bases). The V end was cut by 4 bases, the J end by 0 bases, with 13 bases between. The CDR3 consists of 16 residues. CDR1 is MNHEY, CDR2 SMNVEV, per germline (reference sequence). In DNA form, the CDR3 reads TGTGCCAGCAGTTGGGGCCAGGGATACTCCTACAATGAGCAGTTCTTC. Its protein product is CASSWGQGYSYNEQFF.

This chain links TRBV19 with TRBJ2-2; 9 bases fit TRBD1. This CDR3 spans 16 amino acids. With 6 bases clipped from V and 5 bases from J, the junction kept 10 bases outside the gene matches. The germline gives CDR1 LNHDA, CDR2 SQIVND (reference sequence). The chain's CDR3 is CASSNLGQGKTGELFF. The CDR3 DNA reads TGTGCCAGTAGCAACCTGGGACAGGGAAAAACCGGGGAGCTGTTTTTT.

The chain recombines TRBV27 with TRBJ2-5; D unresolved. The assigned J gene may be wrong: the sequence end matches TRBJ2-7 better. The CDR3 runs to 15 residues. Germline V gives CDR1 MNHEY, CDR2 SMNVEV (reference sequence). CDR3 in DNA: TGTGCCAGCAGTTTATTACGGGTGAGTTTATACGAGCAGTACTTC. This sequence encodes CASSLLRVSLYEQYF.

There are a few counts of this clone. The rearrangement links TRBV19 to TRBJ2-1; 9 bases match TRBD2. Unmatched junction bases numbered 6, after V lost 1 base and J lost 8 bases. The germline V gene encodes CDR1 LNHDA and CDR2 SQIVND (reference sequence). The CDR3 length is 15 residues. For the CDR3, the DNA is TGTGCCAGTAGTATAGTGGCTAGCGGGAAACATGAGCAGTTCTTC. Protein sequence: CASSIVASGKHEQFF.

V usage is TRBV19 and J usage is TRBJ2-3; weak D call: TRBD1 (6 bases). Looked up from germline, CDR1 is LNHDA and CDR2 is SQIVND (reference sequence). Trimming took 5 bases from V and 1 from J, leaving 10 bases between them. There are 14 residues in the CDR3. CDR3: CASSSRGGTDTQYF. The CDR3 DNA reads as TGTGCCAGTAGTTCCAGGGGAGGCACAGATACGCAGTATTTT.

This rearrangement joins TRBV19 to TRBJ1-5, with unresolved D. Looked up from germline, CDR1 is LNHDA and CDR2 is SQIVND (reference sequence). The CDR3 runs to 14 residues. Between the trimmed V and J ends, which lost 6 bases and 4 bases, there was a span of 13 bases. CDR3 amino acids: CASSRPGENQPQHF. The CDR3 DNA reads TGTGCCAGTAGCAGACCGGGTGAGAATCAGCCCCAGCATTTT.

The rearrangement joins TRBV7-2 to TRBJ2-7; 7 bases agree with TRBD1. V was pared by 3 bases and J by 7 bases, with 6 bases of the junction left unmatched. The CDR3 contains 13 residues. Germline lookup yields CDR1 SGHTA and CDR2 FQGNSA. As DNA, the CDR3 is TGTGCCAGCAGCTTTTCCCGACAGGGAGAGCAGTACTTC. Encoded protein: CASSFSRQGEQYF.

This clone was counted a few times. This chain uses TRBV25-1 with TRBJ1-2; D gene unclear. The CDR3 is 15 residues long. Germline V gene lookup returns CDR1 MGHDK and CDR2 SYGVNS. V was pared by 5 bases and J by 4 bases, with 17 bases between. This CDR3 reads CASSPSAPSRYGYTF. CDR3 DNA: TGTGCCAGCAGTCCTAGTGCTCCCAGTCGCTATGGCTACACCTTC.

This clone was counted once. This chain joins TRBV9 and TRBJ2-3; 8 nucleotides line up with TRBD2. The CDR3 is made up of 15 amino acids. Losses at the gene ends were 4 bases for V and 2 bases for J; bases not matched to a gene: 6. The V gene's germline CDR1 is SGDLS and CDR2 YYNGEE. CDR3 sequence (DNA): TGTGCCAGCAGCCCCGTAGCGGGATTCACAGATACGCAGTATTTT. Its translation: CASSPVAGFTDTQYF.

The V gene is TRBV2, the J gene TRBJ2-3, with a weak D call TRBD1 (6 bases). Germline V CDR1 and CDR2: SNHLY, FYNNEI. V was clipped by 7 bases and J by 2 bases, with 10 bases between them. CDR3 length: 13 residues. The CDR3 coding sequence is TGTGCCAGCACTAGGGGGAACACAGATACGCAGTATTTT. It encodes CASTRGNTDTQYF.

J is TRBJ2-5 and V is TRBV28, with 9 bases matching TRBD2. Germline assignment: CDR1 MDHEN and CDR2 SYDVKM. This CDR3 region has 16 residues. V was pared by 2 bases and J by 3 bases, with 7 bases of the junction left unmatched. CDR3 coding DNA: TGTGCCAGCAGTTTACCCCGGCTAGCGGGAAAAGAGACCCAGTACTTC. Translated: CASSLPRLAGKETQYF.

This clone was detected only a few times. The genes are TRBV5-1 and TRBJ2-1, with 8 positions matching TRBD2. CDR1 and CDR2 from the germline V gene are SGHRS and YFSETQ. The CDR3 is 14 residues long. Trimming removed 5 bases from V and 7 bases from J; junction bases left unmatched: 8. The CDR3 sequence is CASSTSGSHNEQFF. The CDR3 DNA follows: TGCGCCAGCAGTACCAGCGGGAGCCATAATGAGCAGTTCTTC.

The chain carries TRBV29-1 and TRBJ1-4; TRBD1 is a possible D gene (6 bases). The germline V and J ends were trimmed by 7 bases and 8 bases, with 11 bases remaining between them. Germline assignment: CDR1 SQVTM and CDR2 ANQGSEA. The CDR3 sequence is 11 residues long. Here the CDR3 DNA reads TGCAGCGGCGGGGGCCGGGAAAAACTGTTTTTT. It encodes CSGGGREKLFF.

The DNA for the CDR3 is TGTGCCAGCAGCTTAAGTAGTCAAGGGGCCTCCTACGAGCAGTACTTC. Translation: CASSLSSQGASYEQYF. This rearrangement joins TRBV7-6 to TRBJ2-7; perhaps TRBD1 as D (5 bases). Germline V lookup: CDR1 SGHVS, CDR2 FNYEAQ. Trimming left V 2 bases short and J 0 bases short, with 14 bases between. The CDR3 length is 16 residues.

The rearrangement joins TRBV29-1 to TRBJ1-2; a weak D match, TRBD1 (5 bases). The V and J ends lost 5 bases and 4 bases respectively, with 14 bases between them. The CDR3 length is 13 residues. Germline V gives CDR1 SQVTM, CDR2 ANQGSEA. The CDR3 spells CSVPSPDSYGYTF. The CDR3 nucleotides are TGCAGCGTTCCATCGCCCGACAGCTATGGCTACACCTTC.

The V gene is TRBV12-5, the J gene TRBJ2-7; 9 bases line up with TRBD1. This CDR3 is built from 15 residues. V lost 6 bases and J lost 3; bases outside the gene matches: 9. In germline, CDR1 is LGHNT, CDR2 FRNRAP. The CDR3 sequence is CASGTGTGSIYEQYF. CDR3 nucleotides: TGTGCTAGTGGCACCGGGACAGGGTCAATCTACGAGCAGTACTTC.

V is TRBV10-2 and J is TRBJ2-7; 8 nucleotides line up with TRBD2. Germline CDR1 and CDR2: WSHSY and SAAADI. The CDR3 spans 12 residues. The V and J ends lost 5 bases and 3 bases, in that order; junction bases with no gene match: 0. CDR3 loop: CASSSGGYEQYF. The CDR3 coding sequence is TGCGCCAGCAGTAGCGGGGGCTACGAGCAGTACTTC.

The chain uses TRBV11-2 and TRBJ2-7; perhaps TRBD1 as D (6 bases). Germline CDR1 is SGHAT and CDR2 is FQNNGV. The V gene lost 1 base and the J gene lost 3 bases, with 16 bases spanning the gap. This CDR3 has 16 amino acids. The chain's CDR3 is CASSLGHAQGRYEQYF. The DNA of the CDR3 is TGTGCCAGCAGCTTAGGCCATGCGCAGGGGCGCTACGAGCAGTACTTC.

This rearrangement joins TRBV7-2 to TRBJ2-5; possibly TRBD1 for D (5 bases). The CDR3 runs 15 residues. The V gene lost 0 bases and the J gene lost 5 bases, with 13 bases spanning the gap. Germline V lookup: CDR1 SGHTA, CDR2 FQGNSA. The CDR3, as DNA: TGTGCCAGCAGCTTAGCCTTGTTACAGGTCGAGACCCAGTACTTC. This encodes CASSLALLQVETQYF. Looking up the rest from reference TRBV7-2 and TRBJ2-5 gives the full variable domain: GAGVSQSPSNKVTEKGKDVELRCDPISGHTALYWYRQSLGQGLEFLIYFQGNSAPDKSGLPSDRFSAERTGGSVSTLTIQRTQQEDSAVYLCASSLALLQVETQYFGPGTRLLVL.